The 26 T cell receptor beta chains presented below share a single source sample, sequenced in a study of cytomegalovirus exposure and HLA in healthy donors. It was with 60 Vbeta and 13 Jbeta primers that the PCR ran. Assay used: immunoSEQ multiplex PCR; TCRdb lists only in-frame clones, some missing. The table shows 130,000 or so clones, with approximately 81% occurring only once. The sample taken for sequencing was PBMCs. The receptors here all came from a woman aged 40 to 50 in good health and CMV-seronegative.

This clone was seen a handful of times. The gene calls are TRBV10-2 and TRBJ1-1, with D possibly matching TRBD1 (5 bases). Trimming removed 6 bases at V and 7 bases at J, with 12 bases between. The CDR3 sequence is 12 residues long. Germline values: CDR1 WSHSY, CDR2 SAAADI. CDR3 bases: TGCGCCAGCAGCCTGGGTCAGGGTGAAGCTTTCTTT. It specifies CASSLGQGEAFF.

CDR3 residues: CAWGGGADEQFF. The DNA for the CDR3 is TGTGCCTGGGGCGGGGGGGCGGATGAGCAGTTCTTC. The chain has TRBV30 and TRBJ2-1; 9 bases map to TRBD2. This CDR3 contains 12 residues. Losses at the gene ends were 5 bases for V and 8 bases for J; bases not matched to a gene: 4. From germline, CDR1 is GTSNPN and CDR2 SVGIG (reference sequence).

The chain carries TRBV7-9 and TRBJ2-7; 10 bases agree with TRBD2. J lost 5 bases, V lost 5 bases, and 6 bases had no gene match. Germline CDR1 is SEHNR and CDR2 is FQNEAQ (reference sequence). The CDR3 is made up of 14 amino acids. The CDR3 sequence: CASSNIAGGNEQYF. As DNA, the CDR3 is TGTGCCAGCAGCAATATAGCGGGAGGAAACGAGCAGTACTTC.

The CDR3 loop is CASSRTSGKESYNEQFF. Written as DNA, the CDR3 is TGTGCCAGCAGCCGGACTAGCGGGAAGGAGTCCTACAATGAGCAGTTCTTC. The chain recombines TRBV7-3 with TRBJ2-1, with 12 nucleotides matching TRBD2. This CDR3 is built from 17 residues. Germline-derived CDR1 and CDR2 are SGHTA and FQGTGA. The J segment lost 1 base and the V segment lost 5 bases, leaving 6 bases of the junction unmatched.

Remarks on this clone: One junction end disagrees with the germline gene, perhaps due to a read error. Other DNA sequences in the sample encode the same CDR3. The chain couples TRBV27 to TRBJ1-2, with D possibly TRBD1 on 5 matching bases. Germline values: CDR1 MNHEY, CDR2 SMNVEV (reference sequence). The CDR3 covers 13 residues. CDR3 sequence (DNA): TGCGCCAGCAGCCAAGGGGTCTACTATGGCTACACCTTC. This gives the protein CASSQGVYYGYTF.

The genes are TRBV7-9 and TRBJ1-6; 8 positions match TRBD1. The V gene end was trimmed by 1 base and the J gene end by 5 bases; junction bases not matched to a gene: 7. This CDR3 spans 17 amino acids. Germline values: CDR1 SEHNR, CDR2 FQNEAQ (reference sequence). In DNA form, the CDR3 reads TGTGCCAGCAGCTTAGAGAGGACAGGGTTGGATAATTCACCCCTCCACTTT. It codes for CASSLERTGLDNSPLHF. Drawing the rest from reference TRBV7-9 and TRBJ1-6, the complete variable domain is DTGVSQNPRHKITKRGQNVTFRCDPISEHNRLYWYRQTLGQGPEFLTYFQNEAQLEKSRLLSDRFSAERPKGSFSTLEIQRTEQGDSAMYLCASSLERTGLDNSPLHFGNGTRLTVT.

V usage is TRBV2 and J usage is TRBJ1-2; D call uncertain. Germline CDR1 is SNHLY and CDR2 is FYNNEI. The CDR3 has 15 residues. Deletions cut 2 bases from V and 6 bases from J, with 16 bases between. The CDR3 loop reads CASSEFWGTGNGYTF. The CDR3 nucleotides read TGTGCCAGCAGTGAATTTTGGGGTACGGGAAATGGCTACACCTTC. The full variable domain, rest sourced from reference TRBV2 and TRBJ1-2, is EPEVTQTPSHQVTQMGQEVILRCVPISNHLYFYWYRQILGQKVEFLVSFYNNEISEKSEIFDDQFSVERPDGSNFTLKIRSTKLEDSAMYFCASSEFWGTGNGYTFGSGTRLTVV.

The CDR3: CASSSGQGSCGAFF. The CDR3 region has the DNA TGTGCCAGCAGTTCGGGACAGGGAAGTTGCGGGGCTTTCTTT. This rearrangement joins TRBV6-5 to TRBJ1-1, with TRBD1 identical over 9 bases. The CDR3 runs to 14 residues. CDR1 is MNHEY and CDR2 is SVGAGI in the germline V gene. V lost 4 bases to trimming and J lost 11 bases; unmatched junction nucleotides: 11.

The CDR3 DNA sequence: TGCGCCAGCAGCTTGGATACGGTGAAGGAGCAGTACTTC. It is translated as CASSLDTVKEQYF. The V gene is TRBV5-1, the J gene TRBJ2-7, with D uncertain. V was shortened by 0 bases and J by 7 bases, with 11 bases between the two germline ends. Germline V gives CDR1 SGHRS, CDR2 YFSETQ. The CDR3 runs 13 residues.

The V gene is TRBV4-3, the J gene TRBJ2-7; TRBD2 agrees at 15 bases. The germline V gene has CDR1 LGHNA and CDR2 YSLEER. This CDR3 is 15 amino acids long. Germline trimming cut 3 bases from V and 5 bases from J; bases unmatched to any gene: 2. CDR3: CASSHGLAGGDEQYF. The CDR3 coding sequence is TGCGCCAGCAGCCACGGACTAGCGGGAGGGGACGAGCAGTACTTC.

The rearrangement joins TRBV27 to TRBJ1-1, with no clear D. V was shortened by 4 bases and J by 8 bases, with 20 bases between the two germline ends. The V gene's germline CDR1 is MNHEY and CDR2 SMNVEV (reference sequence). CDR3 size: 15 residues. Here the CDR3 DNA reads TGTGCCAGCAGTTCTAGCAGAAACCGGTTCTCGGAAGCTTTCTTT. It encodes CASSSSRNRFSEAFF.

CDR3 in DNA: TGTGCCAGCAGCTTGACGGGACTAGGTGGGGCAAATGAGCAGTTCTTC. Translation gives CASSLTGLGGANEQFF. V is TRBV11-2 and J is TRBJ2-1, with TRBD2 identical over 8 bases. Germline V gives CDR1 SGHAT, CDR2 FQNNGV. Trimming took 3 bases from V and 7 from J; bases not matched to a gene: 11. The CDR3 totals 16 residues.

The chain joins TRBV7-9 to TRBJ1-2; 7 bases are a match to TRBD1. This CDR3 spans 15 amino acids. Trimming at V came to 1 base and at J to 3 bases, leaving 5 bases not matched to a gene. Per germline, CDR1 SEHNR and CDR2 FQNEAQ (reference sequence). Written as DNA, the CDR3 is TGTGCCAGCAGCTTAGAGTCGGGACAGTACTATGGCTACACCTTC. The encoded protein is CASSLESGQYYGYTF.

The CDR3 region has the DNA TGTGCCAGCAGCTTATCGACACAGGGGGCTGGGGGCAAACTGTTTTTT. Amino acids: CASSLSTQGAGGKLFF. The chain is built from TRBV7-9 and TRBJ1-4, with 9 bases identical to TRBD1. Germline-derived CDR1 and CDR2 are SEHNR and FQNEAQ (reference sequence). The CDR3 runs 16 residues. V gave up 2 bases and J gave up 11 bases; unmatched junction bases: 12. Full variable domain (remainder filled in from reference TRBV7-9 and TRBJ1-4): DTGVSQNPRHKITKRGQNVTFRCDPISEHNRLYWYRQTLGQGPEFLTYFQNEAQLEKSRLLSDRFSAERPKGSFSTLEIQRTEQGDSAMYLCASSLSTQGAGGKLFFGSGTQLSVL.

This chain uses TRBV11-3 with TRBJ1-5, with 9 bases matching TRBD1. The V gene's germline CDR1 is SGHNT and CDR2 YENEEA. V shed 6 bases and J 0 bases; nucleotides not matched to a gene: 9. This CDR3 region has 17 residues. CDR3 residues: CASRKNTGGASNQPQHF. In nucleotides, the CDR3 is TGTGCCAGCAGGAAAAATACAGGGGGCGCTAGCAATCAGCCCCAGCATTTT.

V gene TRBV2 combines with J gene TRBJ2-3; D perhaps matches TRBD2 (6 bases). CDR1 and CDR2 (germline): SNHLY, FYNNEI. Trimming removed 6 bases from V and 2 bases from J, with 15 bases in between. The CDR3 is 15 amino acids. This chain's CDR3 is CASSGGTFITDTQYF. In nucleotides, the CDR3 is TGTGCCAGCAGCGGCGGGACTTTTATCACAGATACGCAGTATTTT.

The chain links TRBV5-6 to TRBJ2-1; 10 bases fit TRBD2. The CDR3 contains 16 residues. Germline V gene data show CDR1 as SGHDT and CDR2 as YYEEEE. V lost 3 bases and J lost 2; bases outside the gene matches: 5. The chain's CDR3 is CASSSLAGVPYNEQFF. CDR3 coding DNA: TGTGCCAGCAGCTCCCTAGCGGGAGTCCCCTACAATGAGCAGTTCTTC. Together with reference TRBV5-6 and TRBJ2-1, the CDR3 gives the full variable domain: DAGVTQSPTHLIKTRGQQVTLRCSPKSGHDTVSWYQQALGQGPQFIFQYYEEEERQRGNFPDRFSGHQFPNYSSELNVNALLLGDSALYLCASSSLAGVPYNEQFFGPGTRLTVL.

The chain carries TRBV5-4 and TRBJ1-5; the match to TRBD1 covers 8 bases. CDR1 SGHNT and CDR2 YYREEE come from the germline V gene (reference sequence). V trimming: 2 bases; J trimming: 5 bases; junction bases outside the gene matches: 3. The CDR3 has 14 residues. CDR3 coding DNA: TGTGCCAGCAGCTTTGGACAGGGCTATCAGCCCCAGCATTTT. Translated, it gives CASSFGQGYQPQHF.

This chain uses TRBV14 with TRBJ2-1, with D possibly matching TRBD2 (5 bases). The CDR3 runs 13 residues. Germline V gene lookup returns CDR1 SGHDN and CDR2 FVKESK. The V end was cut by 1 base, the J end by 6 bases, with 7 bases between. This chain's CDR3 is CASSQGLPNEQFF. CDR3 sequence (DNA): TGTGCCAGCAGCCAAGGACTACCCAATGAGCAGTTCTTC.

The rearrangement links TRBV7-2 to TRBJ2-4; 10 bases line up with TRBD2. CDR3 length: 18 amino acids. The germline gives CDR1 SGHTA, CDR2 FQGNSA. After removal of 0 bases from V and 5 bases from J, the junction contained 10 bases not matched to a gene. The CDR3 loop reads CASSLAGLAGVGENIQYF. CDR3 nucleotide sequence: TGTGCCAGCAGCTTAGCGGGGCTAGCGGGAGTTGGGGAAAACATTCAGTACTTC.

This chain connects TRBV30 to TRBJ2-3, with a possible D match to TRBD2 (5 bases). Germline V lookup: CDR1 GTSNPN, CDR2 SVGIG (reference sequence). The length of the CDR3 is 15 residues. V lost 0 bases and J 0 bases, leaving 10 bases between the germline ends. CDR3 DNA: TGTGCCTGGAGTGTCGTAGGCGGGAGCACAGATACGCAGTATTTT. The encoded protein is CAWSVVGGSTDTQYF.

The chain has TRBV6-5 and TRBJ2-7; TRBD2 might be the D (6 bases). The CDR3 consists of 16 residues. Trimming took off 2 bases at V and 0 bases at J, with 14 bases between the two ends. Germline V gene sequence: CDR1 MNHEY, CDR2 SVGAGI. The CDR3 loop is CASSYSGGSGSYEQYF. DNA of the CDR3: TGTGCCAGCAGTTACAGTGGGGGTAGCGGCTCCTACGAGCAGTACTTC.

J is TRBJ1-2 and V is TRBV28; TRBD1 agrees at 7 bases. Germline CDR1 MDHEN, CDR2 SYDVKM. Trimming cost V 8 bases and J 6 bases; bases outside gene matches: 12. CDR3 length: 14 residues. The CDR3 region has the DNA TGTGCCAGCGGATCCCGCCGACAGGGACATGGCTACACCTTC. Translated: CASGSRRQGHGYTF.

The CDR3 here is CASSEREGRGTGELFF. CDR3 sequence (DNA): TGCGCCAGCAGCGAGCGGGAGGGCCGGGGCACCGGGGAGCTGTTTTTT. The chain employs TRBV5-1 and TRBJ2-2; 10 bases map to TRBD2. Germline V gene lookup returns CDR1 SGHRS and CDR2 YFSETQ. The CDR3 has 16 amino acids. Trimming removed 4 bases from V and 4 bases from J; junction bases left unmatched: 7.

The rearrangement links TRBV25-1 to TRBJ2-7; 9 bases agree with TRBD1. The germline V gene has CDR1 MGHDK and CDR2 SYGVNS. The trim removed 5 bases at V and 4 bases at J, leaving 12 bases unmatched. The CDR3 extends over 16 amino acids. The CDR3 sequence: CASSPDVGTGRYEQYF. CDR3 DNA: TGTGCCAGCAGTCCTGACGTGGGGACAGGGCGGTACGAGCAGTACTTC.

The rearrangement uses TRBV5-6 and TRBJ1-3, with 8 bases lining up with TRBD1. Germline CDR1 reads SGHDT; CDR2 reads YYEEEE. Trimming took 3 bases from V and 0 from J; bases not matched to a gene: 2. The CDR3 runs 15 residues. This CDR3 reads CASSSTGVSGNTIYF. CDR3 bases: TGTGCCAGCAGCTCGACAGGGGTCTCTGGAAACACCATATATTTT.